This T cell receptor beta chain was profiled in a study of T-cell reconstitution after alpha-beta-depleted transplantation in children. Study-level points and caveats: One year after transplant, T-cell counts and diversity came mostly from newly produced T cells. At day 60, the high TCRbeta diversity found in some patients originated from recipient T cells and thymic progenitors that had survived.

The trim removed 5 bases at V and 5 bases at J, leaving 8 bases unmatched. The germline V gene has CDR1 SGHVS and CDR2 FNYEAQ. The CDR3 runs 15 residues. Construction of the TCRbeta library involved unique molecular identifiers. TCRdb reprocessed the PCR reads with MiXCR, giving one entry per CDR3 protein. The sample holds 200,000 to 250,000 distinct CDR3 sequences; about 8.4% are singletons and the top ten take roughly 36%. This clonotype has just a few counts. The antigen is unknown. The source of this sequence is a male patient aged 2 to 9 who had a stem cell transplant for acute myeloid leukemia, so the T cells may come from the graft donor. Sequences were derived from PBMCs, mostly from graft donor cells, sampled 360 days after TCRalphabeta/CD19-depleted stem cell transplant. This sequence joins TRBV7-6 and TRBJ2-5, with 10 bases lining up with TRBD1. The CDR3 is CASSPKTGGRETQYF. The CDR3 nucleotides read TGTGCCAGCAGCCCGAAGACAGGGGGCAGGGAGACCCAGTACTTC. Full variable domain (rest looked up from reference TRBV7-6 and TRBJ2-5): GAGVSQSPRYKVTKRGQDVALRCDPISGHVSLYWYRQALGQGPEFLTYFNYEAQQDKSGLPNDRFSAERPEGSISTLTIQRTEQRDSAMYRCASSPKTGGRETQYFGPGTRLLVL.